This T cell receptor (beta chain) originates from a study of shared clonotypes between healthy human individuals (TCRdb year 2020). At the level of the whole study: The cohort included a few men and two women between 18 and 49 years of age. For each donor, three plates each were used for CD4 naive and CD4 memory, two plates were used for CD8 naive, and one plate was used for CD8 memory. To estimate repertoire size and how much clonotypes are shared between individuals, the study performed deep sequencing of blood TCR repertoires from about 5 healthy adults. Different laboratories and diverse techniques were used to prepare libraries and sequence TCR repertoires, to increase sequencing depth and limit assay-specific biases. Between about 0.85 and 9.5 billion PBMCs per donor were obtained by leukapheresis. The paper as a whole reports these results and caveats: Compared with non-shared clonotypes, the clonotypes found in all four sorted-subset donors had higher generation probabilities. Sharing across several donors was observed for around 5% of naive CD4, around 3.5% of naive CD8, roughly 2.4% of memory CD4, and 0.4% of memory CD8 clonotypes. Naive subsets generally had larger estimated clonotype richness than memory subsets. The small number of donors limited the genetic and exposure-history diversity represented. Pairwise subsampling indicated that sequencing depth was expected to affect the degree of clonotype sharing among donors. Incomplete sequencing was indicated by rarefaction of sorted-subset datasets, despite the large sequencing depth. Sampling was restricted to blood, and TCR repertoires in tissue are likely to differ from TCR repertoires in blood.

Using the deep immunoSEQ assay, TCR CDR3 regions were amplified from genomic DNA by multiplex PCR. Extracted genomic DNA from each cell subset was spread evenly across all wells of several immunoSEQ 96-well plates, with each plate serving as a replicate. Each replicate PCR for sorted subsets received about 180 ng genomic DNA, equal to 30,000 or so T cell genomes. Purified libraries were quantified with a Qubit 3.0 fluorometer, sized on a Bioanalyzer 2100, and re-quantified with the KAPA Library Quantification kit. Every immunoSEQ 96-well plate was sequenced on a separate single-read 150-cycle Illumina NextSeq 550 flow cell. The paper's data handling went like this. Because the immunoSEQ output held only junctional sequences and lacked quality scores, the filtering could not match the filtering applied to full-length reads. To assign V/J genes and CDR3, sequences were annotated against IMGT germline references using PyIR, a Python wrapper for IgBLAST v1.9. Reads were filtered out if the reads had weak V/J assignments (E-value above 1e-6), no CDR3, stop codons, out-of-frame junctions, or ambiguous translated residues. V3J clonotypes were defined as sequences sharing the same inferred V gene, J gene, and CDR3 amino acid sequence. Percentage overlap between repertoires was computed as shared unique clonotypes divided by the size of the smaller repertoire. Richness of each repertoire was evaluated using RTK rarefaction, the Chao1 estimator, and Recon v2.1 estimates of unobserved clonotypes. Generation probabilities were computed with OLGA for all TCRbeta clonotypes obtained by the gDNA method from four donors. TCRdb mirrors the immuneACCESS table, restricted to in-frame sequences. Some clones are absent from its copies; in checked studies, under half trace to an unresolved V gene, and the reason for the others is unknown. The V and J calls and the clone size are those of that table, but D and trimming were determined from the DNA. The sample table records over 2,000,000 clones; just over 90% of these occur just once. Together, the top ten hold roughly 1.7% of the sample.

Regarding this clone: The clone's antigen remains unknown. No much larger clone exists at a distance of one base, and base qualities are not known.

CD8 naive samples were obtained by positive selection for CCR7 among CD45RO-negative cells, yielding a CD45RA+CCR7+ population from which TemRA cells were excluded. The donors were healthy, HIV-negative adults who had no recently reported acute infections or vaccinations. All donors were Caucasian adults living in Nashville, Tennessee, USA. After blood collection by leukapheresis, PBMCs were isolated using Ficoll-Histopaque density gradient centrifugation and then cryopreserved in the vapor phase of liquid nitrogen. Purity and quantity of every magnetically sorted T cell population were checked by analytical flow cytometry. Genomic DNA was isolated from every sorted fraction and measured by UV absorbance on a Nanodrop 2000c. CDR1 and CDR2 (MDHEN, SYDVKM) derive from the germline V gene. V is reduced by 6 bases and J by 8 bases, leaving a spacing of 17 bases between them. The CDR3 numbers 14 residues from cysteine through phenylalanine. Only the CDR3 region is kept as DNA, spanning 42 bases read in frame from base 1.

Sequenced input: naive CD8+ T cells from PBMCs. Read against the paper, the sample's cell subset or site label means: CD45RA+CCR7+. The sequence came from a young man in good health. Some clones in this sample may be carry-over from other donors' samples. The V gene is TRBV28 and the J gene is TRBJ2-1; TRBD2 might be the D gene, on 5 matching bases. The CDR3 is CASRRMASSHEQFF. The bases read TGTGCCAGCAGGAGGATGGCTAGCTCCCATGAGCAGTTCTTC. The entire variable domain, with the stretches around the CDR3 drawn from the reference TRBV28 and TRBJ2-1 proteins, is DVKVTQSSRYLVKRTGEKVFLECVQDMDHENMFWYRQDPGLGLRLIYFSYDVKMKEKGDIPEGYSVSREKKERFSLILESASTNQTSMYLCASRRMASSHEQFFGPGTRLTVL.